This TCR beta chain originates from a study of cytomegalovirus exposure and HLA in healthy donors. Primers: 60 Vbeta forward and 13 Jbeta reverse. Study processing details: In a later analysis, some 80 million unique TCR beta chains included roughly 11 million shared by two or more donors. Produced via immunoSEQ multiplex PCR; TCRdb's table is partial and in-frame only. Clone size and the V and J calls come from that table; the DNA yielded D and trimming. The top ten hold 1.7% of the sample, which has under 150,000 clones, under 85% seen once. This CDR3 has 14 residues. Between the trimmed V and J ends, which lost 0 bases and 2 bases, there was a span of 7 bases. Germline values: CDR1 LGHNA, CDR2 YNFKEQ. This clone appeared a few times.

The origin of this receptor is a boy younger than 18 in good health and CMV-seronegative. The rearrangement links TRBV4-2 to TRBJ2-5; D gene uncertain. Sequenced: PBMCs. The CDR3 DNA reads TGTGCCAGCAGCCAAGATTCAGGTCAAGAGACCCAGTACTTC. It codes for CASSQDSGQETQYF.